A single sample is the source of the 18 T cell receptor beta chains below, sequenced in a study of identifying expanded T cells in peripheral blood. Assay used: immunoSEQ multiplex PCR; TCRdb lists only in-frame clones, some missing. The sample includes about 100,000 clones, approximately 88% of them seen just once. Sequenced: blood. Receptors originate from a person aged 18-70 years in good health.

The CDR3 DNA sequence: TGCAGCGTGGTGGGGGGCCTAACTGAAGCTTTCTTT. Its protein is CSVVGGLTEAFF. The chain uses TRBV29-1 and TRBJ1-1, with TRBD1 as a possible D gene (6 bases). The ends were cut back, 6 bases at V and 5 bases at J, with 13 bases in the middle. The CDR3 sequence is 12 residues long. In germline, CDR1 is SQVTM, CDR2 ANQGSEA. Based on the CDR3 plus reference TRBV29-1 and TRBJ1-1, the full variable domain is SAVISQKPSRDICQRGTSLTIQCQVDSQVTMMFWYRQQPGQSLTLIATANQGSEATYESGFVIDKFPISRPNLTFSTLTVSNMSPEDSSIYLCSVVGGLTEAFFGQGTRLTVV.

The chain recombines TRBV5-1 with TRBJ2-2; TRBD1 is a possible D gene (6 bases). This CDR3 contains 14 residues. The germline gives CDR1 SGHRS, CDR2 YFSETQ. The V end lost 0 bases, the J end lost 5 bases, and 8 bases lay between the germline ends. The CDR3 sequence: CASSLGGGTGELFF. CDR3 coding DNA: TGCGCCAGCAGCTTGGGAGGGGGAACCGGGGAGCTGTTTTTT.

The CDR3 loop reads CASSHSGQPPAFSNYGYTF. CDR3 nucleotide sequence: TGCGCCAGCAGTCATTCGGGACAGCCACCAGCGTTCTCTAACTATGGCTACACCTTC. V usage is TRBV23-1 and J usage is TRBJ1-2; TRBD1 matches 7 bases. TRBV23-1 belongs to the ORF category, with a function that is uncertain. The CDR3 totals 19 residues. Germline trimming cut 3 bases from V and 0 bases from J; bases unmatched to any gene: 16.

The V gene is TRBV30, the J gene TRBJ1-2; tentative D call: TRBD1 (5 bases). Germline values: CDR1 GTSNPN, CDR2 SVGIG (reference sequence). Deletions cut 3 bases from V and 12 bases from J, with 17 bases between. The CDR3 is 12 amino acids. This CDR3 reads CAWSPNNRGNTF. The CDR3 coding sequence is TGTGCCTGGAGCCCTAACAACCGGGGGAACACCTTC.

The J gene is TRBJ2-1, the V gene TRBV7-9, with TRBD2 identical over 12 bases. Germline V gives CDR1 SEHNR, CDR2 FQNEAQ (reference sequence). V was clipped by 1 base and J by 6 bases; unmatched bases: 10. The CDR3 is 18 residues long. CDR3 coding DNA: TGTGCCAGCAGCTTAGTAAGGTTGACTAGCGGGGGCCCCAATGAGCAGTTCTTC. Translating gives CASSLVRLTSGGPNEQFF. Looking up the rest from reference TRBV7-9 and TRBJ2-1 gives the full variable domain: DTGVSQNPRHKITKRGQNVTFRCDPISEHNRLYWYRQTLGQGPEFLTYFQNEAQLEKSRLLSDRFSAERPKGSFSTLEIQRTEQGDSAMYLCASSLVRLTSGGPNEQFFGPGTRLTVL.

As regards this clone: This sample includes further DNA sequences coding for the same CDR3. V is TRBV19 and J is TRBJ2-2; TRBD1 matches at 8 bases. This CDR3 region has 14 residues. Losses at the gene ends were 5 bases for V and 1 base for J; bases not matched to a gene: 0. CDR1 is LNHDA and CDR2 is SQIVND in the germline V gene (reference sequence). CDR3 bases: TGTGCCAGTAGTGACAGGGGGAACACCGGGGAGCTGTTTTTT. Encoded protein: CASSDRGNTGELFF.

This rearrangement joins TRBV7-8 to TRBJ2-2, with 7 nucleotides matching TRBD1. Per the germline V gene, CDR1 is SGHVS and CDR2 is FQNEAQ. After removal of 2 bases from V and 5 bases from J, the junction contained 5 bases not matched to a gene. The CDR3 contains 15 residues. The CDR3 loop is CASSLWAGGTGELFF. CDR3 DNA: TGTGCCAGCAGCTTATGGGCAGGGGGAACCGGGGAGCTGTTTTTT.

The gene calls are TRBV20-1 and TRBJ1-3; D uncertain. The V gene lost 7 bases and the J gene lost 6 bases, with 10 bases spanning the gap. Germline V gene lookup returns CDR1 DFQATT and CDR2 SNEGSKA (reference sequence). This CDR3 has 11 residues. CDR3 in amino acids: CSVWRENTIYF. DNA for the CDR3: TGCAGTGTATGGAGGGAAAACACCATATATTTT.

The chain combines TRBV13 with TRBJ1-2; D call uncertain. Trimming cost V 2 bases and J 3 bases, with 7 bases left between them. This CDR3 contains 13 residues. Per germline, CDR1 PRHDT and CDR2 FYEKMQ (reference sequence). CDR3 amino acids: CASSLWVDYGYTF. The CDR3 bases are TGTGCCAGCAGCTTATGGGTAGACTATGGCTACACCTTC.

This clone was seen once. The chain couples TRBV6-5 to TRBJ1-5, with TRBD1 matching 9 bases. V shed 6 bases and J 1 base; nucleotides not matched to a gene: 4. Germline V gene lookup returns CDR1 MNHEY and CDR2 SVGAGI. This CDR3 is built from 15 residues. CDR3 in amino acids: CASRPGTGSNQPQHF. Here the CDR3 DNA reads TGTGCCAGCAGACCCGGGACAGGGAGCAATCAGCCCCAGCATTTT.

The CDR3 DNA follows: TGTGCCAGCAGTTACTCTGGCGTCTATCGCTACGAGCAGTACTTC. Translated: CASSYSGVYRYEQYF. The chain couples TRBV6-5 to TRBJ2-7; D is unclear. The length of the CDR3 is 15 residues. V lost 0 bases to trimming and J lost 3 bases, with 12 bases between them. CDR1 is MNHEY and CDR2 is SVGAGI in the germline V gene.

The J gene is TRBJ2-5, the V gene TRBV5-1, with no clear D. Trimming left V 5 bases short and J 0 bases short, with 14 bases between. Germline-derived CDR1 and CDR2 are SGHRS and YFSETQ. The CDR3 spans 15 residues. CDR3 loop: CASRLSSGNQETQYF. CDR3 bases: TGCGCCAGCAGACTGAGCAGTGGGAACCAAGAGACCCAGTACTTC.

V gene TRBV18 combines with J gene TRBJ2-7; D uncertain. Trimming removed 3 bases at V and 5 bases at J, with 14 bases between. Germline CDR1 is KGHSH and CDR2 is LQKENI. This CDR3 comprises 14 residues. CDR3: CASSPEPVFNEQYF. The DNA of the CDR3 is TGTGCCAGCTCACCTGAGCCGGTTTTCAACGAGCAGTACTTC.

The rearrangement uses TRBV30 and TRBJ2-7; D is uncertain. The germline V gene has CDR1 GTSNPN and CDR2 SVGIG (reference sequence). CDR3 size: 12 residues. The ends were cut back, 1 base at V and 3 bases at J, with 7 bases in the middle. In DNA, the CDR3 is TGTGCCTGGAGTGGTTCCCTCTACGAGCAGTACTTC. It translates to CAWSGSLYEQYF.

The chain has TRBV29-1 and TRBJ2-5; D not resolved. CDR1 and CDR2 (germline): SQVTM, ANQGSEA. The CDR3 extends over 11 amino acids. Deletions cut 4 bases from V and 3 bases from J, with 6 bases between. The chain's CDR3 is CSVGIKETQYF. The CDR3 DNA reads TGCAGCGTTGGGATAAAAGAGACCCAGTACTTC.

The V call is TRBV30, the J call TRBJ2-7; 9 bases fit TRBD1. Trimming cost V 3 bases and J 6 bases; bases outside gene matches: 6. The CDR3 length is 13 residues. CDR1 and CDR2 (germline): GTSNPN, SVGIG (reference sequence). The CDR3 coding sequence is TGTGCCTGGAGAGGACAGGGGATGGGCGAGCAGTACTTC. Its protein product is CAWRGQGMGEQYF. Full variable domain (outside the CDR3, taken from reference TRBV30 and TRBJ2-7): SQTIHQWPATLVQPVGSPLSLECTVEGTSNPNLYWYRQAAGRGLQLLFYSVGIGQISSEVPQNLSASRPQDRQFILSSKKLLLSDSGFYLCAWRGQGMGEQYFGPGTRLTVT.

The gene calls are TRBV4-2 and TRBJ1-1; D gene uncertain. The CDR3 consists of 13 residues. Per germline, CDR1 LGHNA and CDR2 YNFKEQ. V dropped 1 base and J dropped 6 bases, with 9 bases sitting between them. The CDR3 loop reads CASSQVGGPEAFF. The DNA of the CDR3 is TGTGCCAGCAGCCAAGTCGGAGGCCCTGAAGCTTTCTTT.

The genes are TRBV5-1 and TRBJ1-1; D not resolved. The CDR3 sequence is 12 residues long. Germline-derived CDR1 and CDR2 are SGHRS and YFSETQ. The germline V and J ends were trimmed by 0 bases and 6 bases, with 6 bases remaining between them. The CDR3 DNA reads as TGCGCCAGCAGCTTGGAGGGAGCTGAAGCTTTCTTT. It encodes CASSLEGAEAFF.